This T cell receptor beta chain was identified during a study of human T cells and chemical hapten exposure. Source study methods: The number of TCRs in each sample had a median of approximately 99,000 and spanned roughly 23,224 to 700,000. TCRdb passed the 5' RACE reads through MiXCR, listing each CDR3 protein once. In this record, the V and J calls reflect TCRdb's handling and not the investigators' own analysis. The repertoire consists of more than 140,000 distinct CDR3 sequences, with 3.5% to 5% occurring once and the leading ten covering 1.3% to 1.5%. The starting material, unfractionated whole blood, was used for total RNA extraction. The germline V gene encodes CDR1 SEHNR and CDR2 FQNEAQ (reference sequence). The ends were cut back, 4 bases at V and 2 bases at J, with 14 bases in the middle. CDR3 length: 15 amino acids. In its sample, this clonotype was seen many times.

The chain carries TRBV7-9 and TRBJ2-5; D remains ambiguous. The TCR was taken from a female donor in good health. The CDR3 sequence: CASSSQLRQQETQYF. CDR3 nucleotides: TGTGCCAGCAGCTCACAGCTGCGACAACAAGAGACCCAGTACTTC.